This TCR beta chain was obtained from a study of T-cell memory formation after mild COVID-19. Whole-study context: Among the donors, TCR clusters were largely specific to each donor. Overall study findings and caveats: Shrinking CD4+ clones were chiefly CM and EM; CD8+ ones were chiefly EMRA.

With regard to this clonotype: The target antigen is unknown.

TCRdb recomputed calls from the 5' RACE reads with MiXCR, one row per CDR3 protein. The sample lists approximately 400,000 distinct CDR3 sequences; approximately 18% were seen once. The V and J ends lost 5 bases and 1 base respectively, with 16 bases between them. Germline CDR1 KGHSH, CDR2 LQKENI. The CDR3 consists of 16 residues. V and J are TRBV18 and TRBJ2-3; either TRBD1 or TRBD2 may supply D (5 bases each). This TCR was sampled from a man aged 18 to 35 who had mild COVID-19 (a few samples of this study predate the infection). Cell type and time point are not known. Sequenced: PBMCs or a T cell subset sorted from them (not recorded which). The CDR3 sequence: CASSSLPGTGTDTQYF. DNA of the CDR3: TGTGCCAGCTCAAGCTTACCCGGGACGGGCACAGATACGCAGTATTTT.